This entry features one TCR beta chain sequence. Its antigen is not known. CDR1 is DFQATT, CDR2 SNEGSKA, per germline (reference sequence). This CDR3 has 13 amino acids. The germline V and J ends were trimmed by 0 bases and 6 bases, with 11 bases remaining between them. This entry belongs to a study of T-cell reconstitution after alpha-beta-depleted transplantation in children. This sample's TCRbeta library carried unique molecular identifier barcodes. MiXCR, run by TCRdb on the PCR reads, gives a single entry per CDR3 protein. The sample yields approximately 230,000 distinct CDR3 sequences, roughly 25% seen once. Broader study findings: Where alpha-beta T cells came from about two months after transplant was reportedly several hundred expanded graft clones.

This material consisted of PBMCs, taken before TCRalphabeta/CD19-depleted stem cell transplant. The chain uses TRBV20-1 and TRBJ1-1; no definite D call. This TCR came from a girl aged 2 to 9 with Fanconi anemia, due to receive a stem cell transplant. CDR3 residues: CSARDPRRAEAFF. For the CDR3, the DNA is TGCAGTGCTAGAGATCCACGGAGGGCTGAAGCTTTCTTT.